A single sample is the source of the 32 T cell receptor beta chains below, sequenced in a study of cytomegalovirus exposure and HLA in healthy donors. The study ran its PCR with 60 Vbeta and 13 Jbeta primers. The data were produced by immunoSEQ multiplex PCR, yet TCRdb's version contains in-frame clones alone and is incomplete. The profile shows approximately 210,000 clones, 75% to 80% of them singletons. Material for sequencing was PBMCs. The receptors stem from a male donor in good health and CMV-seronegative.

The CDR3 reads CASSIVGGRGSGANVLTF. The DNA for the CDR3 is TGTGCCAGTAGTATCGTCGGGGGGAGAGGCTCTGGGGCCAACGTCCTGACTTTC. The genes are TRBV19 and TRBJ2-6; 7 bases are shared with TRBD2. The V segment lost 3 bases and the J segment 0 bases; nucleotides outside the gene matches: 8. The germline V gene encodes CDR1 LNHDA and CDR2 SQIVND (reference sequence). CDR3 length equals 18 residues.

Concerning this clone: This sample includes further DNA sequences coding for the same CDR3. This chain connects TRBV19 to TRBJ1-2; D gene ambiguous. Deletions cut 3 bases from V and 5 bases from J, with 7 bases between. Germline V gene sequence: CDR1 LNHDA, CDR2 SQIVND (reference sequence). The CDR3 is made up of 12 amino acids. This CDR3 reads CASSMPVYGYTF. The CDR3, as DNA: TGTGCCAGTAGTATGCCAGTGTATGGCTACACCTTC. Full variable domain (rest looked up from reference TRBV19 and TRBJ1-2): DGGITQSPKYLFRKEGQNVTLSCEQNLNHDAMYWYRQDPGQGLRLIYYSQIVNDFQKGDIAEGYSVSREKKESFPLTVTSAQKNPTAFYLCASSMPVYGYTFGSGTRLTVV.

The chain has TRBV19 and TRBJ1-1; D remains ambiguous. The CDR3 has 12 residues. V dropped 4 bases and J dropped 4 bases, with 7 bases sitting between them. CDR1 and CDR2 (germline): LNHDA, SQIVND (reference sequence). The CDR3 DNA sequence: TGTGCCAGTAGTACGGGGAGCACTGAAGCTTTCTTT. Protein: CASSTGSTEAFF.

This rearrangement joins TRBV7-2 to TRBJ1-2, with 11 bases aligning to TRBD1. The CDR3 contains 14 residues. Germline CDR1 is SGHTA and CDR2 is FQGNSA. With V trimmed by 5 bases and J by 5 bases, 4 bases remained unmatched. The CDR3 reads CASSGGTGGYGYTF. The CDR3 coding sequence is TGTGCCAGCAGCGGGGGGACAGGGGGGTATGGCTACACCTTC.

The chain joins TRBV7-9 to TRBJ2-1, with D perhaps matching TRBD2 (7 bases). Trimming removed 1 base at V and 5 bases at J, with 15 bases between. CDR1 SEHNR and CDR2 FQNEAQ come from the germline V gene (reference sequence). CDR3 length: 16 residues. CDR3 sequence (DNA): TGTGCCAGCAGCTTAGGAGGGGGGGCCCTCGACAATGAGCAGTTCTTC. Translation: CASSLGGGALDNEQFF.

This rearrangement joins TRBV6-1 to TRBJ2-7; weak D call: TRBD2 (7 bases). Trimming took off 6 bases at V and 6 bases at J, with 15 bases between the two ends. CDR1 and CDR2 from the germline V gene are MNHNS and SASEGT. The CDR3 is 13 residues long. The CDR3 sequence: CASSTGGAAEQYF. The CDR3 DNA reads TGTGCCAGCAGCACTGGGGGGGCTGCCGAGCAGTACTTC.

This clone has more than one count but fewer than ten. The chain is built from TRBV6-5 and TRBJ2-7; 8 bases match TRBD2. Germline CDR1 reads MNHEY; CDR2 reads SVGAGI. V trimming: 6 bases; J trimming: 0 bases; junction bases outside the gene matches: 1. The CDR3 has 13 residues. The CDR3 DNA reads TGTGCCAGCAGACTAGCGGCCTCCTACGAGCAGTACTTC. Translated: CASRLAASYEQYF.

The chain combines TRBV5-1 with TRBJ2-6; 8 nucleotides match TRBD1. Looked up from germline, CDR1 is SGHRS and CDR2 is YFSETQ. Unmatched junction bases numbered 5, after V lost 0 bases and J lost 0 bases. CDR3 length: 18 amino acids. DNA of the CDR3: TGCGCCAGCAGCTTGGATCAGGGGGCCTACTCTGGGGCCAACGTCCTGACTTTC. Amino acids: CASSLDQGAYSGANVLTF. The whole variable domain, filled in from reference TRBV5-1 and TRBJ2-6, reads KAGVTQTPRYLIKTRGQQVTLSCSPISGHRSVSWYQQTPGQGLQFLFEYFSETQRNKGNFPGRFSGRQFSNSRSEMNVSTLELGDSALYLCASSLDQGAYSGANVLTFGAGSRLTVL.

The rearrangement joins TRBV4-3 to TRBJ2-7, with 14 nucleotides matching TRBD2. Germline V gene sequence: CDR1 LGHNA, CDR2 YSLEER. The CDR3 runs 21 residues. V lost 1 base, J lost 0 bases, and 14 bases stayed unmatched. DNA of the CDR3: TGCGCCAGCAGCCAAGGAGTCAGCGGTTGGACTAGCGGGAGGAGCTCCTACGAGCAGTACTTC. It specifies CASSQGVSGWTSGRSSYEQYF.

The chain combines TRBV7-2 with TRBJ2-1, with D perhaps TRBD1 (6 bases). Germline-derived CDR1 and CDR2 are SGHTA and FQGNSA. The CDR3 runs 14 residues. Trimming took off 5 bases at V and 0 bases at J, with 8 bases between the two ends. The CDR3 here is CASSLQGSYNEQFF. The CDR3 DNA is TGTGCCAGCAGCCTACAGGGCTCCTACAATGAGCAGTTCTTC.

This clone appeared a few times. CDR3 protein: CAWSVRVGGEQYF. In DNA form, the CDR3 reads TGTGCCTGGAGTGTACGAGTGGGAGGCGAGCAGTACTTC. The rearrangement links TRBV30 to TRBJ2-7; the D gene is possibly TRBD2 (6 bases). The CDR3 runs to 13 residues. Between the trimmed V and J ends, which lost 0 bases and 6 bases, there was a span of 12 bases. Germline V CDR1 and CDR2: GTSNPN, SVGIG (reference sequence).

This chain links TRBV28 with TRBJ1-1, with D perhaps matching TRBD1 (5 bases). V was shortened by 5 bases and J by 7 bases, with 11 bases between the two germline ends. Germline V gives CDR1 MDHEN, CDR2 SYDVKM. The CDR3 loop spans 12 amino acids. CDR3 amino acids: CASSLNRFEAFF. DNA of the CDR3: TGTGCCAGCAGTCTCAACAGGTTTGAAGCTTTCTTT.

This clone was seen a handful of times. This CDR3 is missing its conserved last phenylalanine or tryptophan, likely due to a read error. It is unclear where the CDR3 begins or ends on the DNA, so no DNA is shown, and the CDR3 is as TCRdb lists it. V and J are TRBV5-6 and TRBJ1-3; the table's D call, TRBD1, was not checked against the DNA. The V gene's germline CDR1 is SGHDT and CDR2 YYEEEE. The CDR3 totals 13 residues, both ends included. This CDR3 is CASSARTGRGPIL.

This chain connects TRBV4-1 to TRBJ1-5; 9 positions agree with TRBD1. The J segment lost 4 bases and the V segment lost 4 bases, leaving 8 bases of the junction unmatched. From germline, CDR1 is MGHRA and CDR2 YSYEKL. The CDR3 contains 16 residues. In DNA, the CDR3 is TGCGCCAGCAGCCCCAAGGACAGGGGAGGGAATCAGCCCCAGCATTTT. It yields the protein CASSPKDRGGNQPQHF.

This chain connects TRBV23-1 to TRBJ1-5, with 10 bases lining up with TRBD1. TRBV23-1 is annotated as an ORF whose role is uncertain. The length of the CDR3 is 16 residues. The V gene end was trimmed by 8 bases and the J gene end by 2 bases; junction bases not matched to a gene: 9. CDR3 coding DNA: TGCGCCAGCTCAAACGGACAGGGGGAGGGCAATCAGCCCCAGCATTTT. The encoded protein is CASSNGQGEGNQPQHF.

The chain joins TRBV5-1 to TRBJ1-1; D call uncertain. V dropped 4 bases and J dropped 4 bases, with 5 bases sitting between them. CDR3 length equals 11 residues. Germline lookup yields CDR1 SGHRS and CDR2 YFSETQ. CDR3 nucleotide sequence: TGCGCCAGCAGCGACTTCACTGAAGCTTTCTTT. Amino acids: CASSDFTEAFF.

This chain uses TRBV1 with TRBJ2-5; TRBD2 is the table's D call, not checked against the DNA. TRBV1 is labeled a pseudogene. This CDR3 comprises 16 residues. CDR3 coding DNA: TGCACCAGCAGCCCTATAACTAGCGGGGGGAGTGAGACCCAGTACTTC. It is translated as CTSSPITSGGSETQYF.

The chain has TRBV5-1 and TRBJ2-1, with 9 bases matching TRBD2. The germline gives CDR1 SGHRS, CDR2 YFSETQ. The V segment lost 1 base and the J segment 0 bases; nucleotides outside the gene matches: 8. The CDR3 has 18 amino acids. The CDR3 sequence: CASSLSGSGGSSYNEQFF. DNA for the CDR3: TGCGCCAGCAGCTTGAGCGGTAGCGGGGGAAGCTCCTACAATGAGCAGTTCTTC.

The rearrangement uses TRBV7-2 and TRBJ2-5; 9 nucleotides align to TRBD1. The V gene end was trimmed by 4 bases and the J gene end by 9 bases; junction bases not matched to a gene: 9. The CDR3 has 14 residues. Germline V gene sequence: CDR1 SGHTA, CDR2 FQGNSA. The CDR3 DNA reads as TGTGCCAGCAGCTCCGGAGGGACAGGGAGGTCCCAGTACTTC. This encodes CASSSGGTGRSQYF.

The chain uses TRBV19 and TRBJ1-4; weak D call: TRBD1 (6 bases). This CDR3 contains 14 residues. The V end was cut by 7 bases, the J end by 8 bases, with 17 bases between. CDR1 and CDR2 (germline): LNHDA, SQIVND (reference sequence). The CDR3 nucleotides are TGTGCCAGTACCCACAGGGCCACCCCCGAAAAACTGTTTTTT. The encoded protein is CASTHRATPEKLFF.

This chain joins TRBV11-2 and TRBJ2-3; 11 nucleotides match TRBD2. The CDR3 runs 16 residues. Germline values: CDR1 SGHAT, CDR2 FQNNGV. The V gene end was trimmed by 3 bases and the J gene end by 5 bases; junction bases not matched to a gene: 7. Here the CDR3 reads CASSFLAGGFRDTQYF. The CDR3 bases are TGTGCCAGCAGCTTTCTAGCGGGAGGATTCAGAGATACGCAGTATTTT. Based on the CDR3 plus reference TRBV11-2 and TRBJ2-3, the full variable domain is EAGVAQSPRYKIIEKRQSVAFWCNPISGHATLYWYQQILGQGPKLLIQFQNNGVVDDSQLPKDRFSAERLKGVDSTLKIQPAKLEDSAVYLCASSFLAGGFRDTQYFGPGTRLTVL.

This CDR3 is CASSHQTHMNTEAFF. The CDR3 DNA reads as TGCGCCAGCAGCCACCAGACTCACATGAACACTGAAGCTTTCTTT. This chain connects TRBV4-3 to TRBJ1-1; D gene unclear. The CDR3 spans 15 residues. V lost 3 bases, J lost 0 bases, and 11 bases lay in between. CDR1 and CDR2 from the germline V gene are LGHNA and YSLEER.

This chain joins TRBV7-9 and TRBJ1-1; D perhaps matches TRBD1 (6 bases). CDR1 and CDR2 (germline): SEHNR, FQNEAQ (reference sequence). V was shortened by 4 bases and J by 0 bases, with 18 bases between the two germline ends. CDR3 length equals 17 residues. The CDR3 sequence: CASSSGPGQLMNTEAFF. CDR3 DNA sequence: TGTGCCAGCAGCTCGGGCCCTGGACAGCTCATGAACACTGAAGCTTTCTTT. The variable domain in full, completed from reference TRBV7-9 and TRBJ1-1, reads DTGVSQNPRHKITKRGQNVTFRCDPISEHNRLYWYRQTLGQGPEFLTYFQNEAQLEKSRLLSDRFSAERPKGSFSTLEIQRTEQGDSAMYLCASSSGPGQLMNTEAFFGQGTRLTVV.

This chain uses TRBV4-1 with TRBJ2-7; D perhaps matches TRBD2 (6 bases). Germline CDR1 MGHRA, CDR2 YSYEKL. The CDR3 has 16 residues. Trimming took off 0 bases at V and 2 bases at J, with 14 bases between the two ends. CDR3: CASSQEIAGRTYEQYF. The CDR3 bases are TGCGCCAGCAGCCAAGAAATTGCGGGGAGAACCTACGAGCAGTACTTC.

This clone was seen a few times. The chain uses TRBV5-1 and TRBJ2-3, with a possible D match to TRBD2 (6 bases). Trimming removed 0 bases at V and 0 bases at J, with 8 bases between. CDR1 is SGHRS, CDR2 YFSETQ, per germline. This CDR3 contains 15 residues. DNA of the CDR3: TGCGCCAGCAGCTTGGACGGGACTAGCACAGATACGCAGTATTTT. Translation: CASSLDGTSTDTQYF. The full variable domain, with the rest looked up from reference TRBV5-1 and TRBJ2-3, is KAGVTQTPRYLIKTRGQQVTLSCSPISGHRSVSWYQQTPGQGLQFLFEYFSETQRNKGNFPGRFSGRQFSNSRSEMNVSTLELGDSALYLCASSLDGTSTDTQYFGPGTRLTVL.

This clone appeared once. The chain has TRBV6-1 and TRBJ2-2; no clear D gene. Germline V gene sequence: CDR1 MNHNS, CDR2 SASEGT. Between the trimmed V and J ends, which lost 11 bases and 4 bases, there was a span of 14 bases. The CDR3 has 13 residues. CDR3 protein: CALAAISTGELFF. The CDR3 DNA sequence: TGTGCCTTAGCAGCTATCTCCACCGGGGAGCTGTTTTTT.

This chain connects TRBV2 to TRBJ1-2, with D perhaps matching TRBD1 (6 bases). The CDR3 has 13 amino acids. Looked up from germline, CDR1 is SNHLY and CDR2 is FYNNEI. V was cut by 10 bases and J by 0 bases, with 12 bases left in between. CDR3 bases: TGTGCCACCAGGGGCCGTTCTAACTATGGCTACACCTTC. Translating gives CATRGRSNYGYTF.

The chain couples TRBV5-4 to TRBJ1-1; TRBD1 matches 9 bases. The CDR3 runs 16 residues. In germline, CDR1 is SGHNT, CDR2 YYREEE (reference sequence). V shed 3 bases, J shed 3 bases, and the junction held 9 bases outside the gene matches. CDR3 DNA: TGTGCCAGCAGCTCTTACAACAGGGGGCGGGACACTGAAGCTTTCTTT. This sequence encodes CASSSYNRGRDTEAFF.

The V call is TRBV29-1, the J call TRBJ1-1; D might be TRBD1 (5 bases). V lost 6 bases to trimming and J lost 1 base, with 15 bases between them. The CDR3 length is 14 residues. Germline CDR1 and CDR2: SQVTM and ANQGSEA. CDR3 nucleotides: TGCAGCGTCCTGGAATCAGGGAAGAACACTGAAGCTTTCTTT. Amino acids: CSVLESGKNTEAFF. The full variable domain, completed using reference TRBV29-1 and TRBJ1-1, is SAVISQKPSRDICQRGTSLTIQCQVDSQVTMMFWYRQQPGQSLTLIATANQGSEATYESGFVIDKFPISRPNLTFSTLTVSNMSPEDSSIYLCSVLESGKNTEAFFGQGTRLTVV.

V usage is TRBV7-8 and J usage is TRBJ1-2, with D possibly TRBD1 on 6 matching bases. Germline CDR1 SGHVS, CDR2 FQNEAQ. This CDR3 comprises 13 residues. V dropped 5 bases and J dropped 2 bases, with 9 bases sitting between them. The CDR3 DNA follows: TGTGCCAGCAGCATAGACAGGAACTATGGCTACACCTTC. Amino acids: CASSIDRNYGYTF.

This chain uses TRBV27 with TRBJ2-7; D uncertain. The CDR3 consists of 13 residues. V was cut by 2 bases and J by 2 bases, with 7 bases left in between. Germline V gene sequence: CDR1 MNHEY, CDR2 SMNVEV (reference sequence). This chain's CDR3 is CASSLGVTYEQYF. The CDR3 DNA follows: TGTGCCAGCAGTTTAGGAGTTACCTACGAGCAGTACTTC.

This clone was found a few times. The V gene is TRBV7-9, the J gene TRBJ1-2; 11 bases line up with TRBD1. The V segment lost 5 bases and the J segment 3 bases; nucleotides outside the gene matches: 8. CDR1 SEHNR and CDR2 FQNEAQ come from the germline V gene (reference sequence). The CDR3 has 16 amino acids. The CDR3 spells CASSPEGQGVDYGYTF. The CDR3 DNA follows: TGTGCCAGCAGCCCGGAGGGACAGGGGGTTGACTATGGCTACACCTTC.